A single TCR beta chain is shown here with its context. The sample originates from a study of blood T cell repertoires in COVID-19. Overall study: There were acute and convalescent COVID-19 samples, and they came from the United States, Italy and Spain. PBMCs, B-cell-depleted T cells, or T cells were the source of the cDNA or gDNA that made up the material.

Sequenced by immunoSEQ multiplex PCR; TCRdb stores in-frame clones only, minus some. The data hold approximately 200,000 clones, with about nine tenths observed a single time. CDR1 SQVTM and CDR2 ANQGSEA come from the germline V gene. The CDR3 loop spans 15 amino acids. Trimming removed 4 bases at V and 0 bases at J, with 15 bases between. V usage is TRBV29-1 and J usage is TRBJ1-1, with D hard to call. The sample consisted of peripheral blood. The TCR was taken from a man in his 70s with active or convalescent COVID-19. CDR3 loop: CSVAAKLRVNTEAFF. DNA for the CDR3: TGCAGCGTTGCCGCAAAATTACGGGTGAACACTGAAGCTTTCTTT.